This T cell receptor (beta chain) was sequenced for a study of regulatory T cells in long-lasting Graves disease (TCRdb year 2021). Broadly, across the study: In the newly diagnosed Graves' disease group, patients had been taking antithyroid drugs for less than 3 months. Patients with persistent Graves' disease were compared with patients with newly diagnosed Graves' disease using TCR sequencing and RNA sequencing of peripheral blood. The study took place in China and was registered as a clinical trial. A total of some 33 samples were covered by TCR sequencing, comprising some 13 persistent and approximately 20 newly diagnosed Graves' disease patients. The paper as a whole reports these results and caveats: Persistent patients shared more public clonotypes among themselves (more than 2,500) than newly diagnosed patients did (roughly 910). Compared with newly diagnosed patients, persistent Graves' disease patients had lower TCR Shannon entropy and fewer highly expanded clones, which suggests clonal expansion. Sequencing and analysis were restricted to the TCR beta chain. The authors acknowledged the small sample size as a limitation that may reduce accuracy. The study examined only peripheral blood because the primary lesion, thyroid tissue, could not be accessed. TRBV28, TRBJ1-2 and TRBJ2-5 were preferentially used in persistent disease, while TRBV20-1 and TRBJ2-1 were favored in newly diagnosed disease.

The CDR3 covers 17 residues, taking in both the cysteine and the phenylalanine. The CDR3 DNA has 51 bases and is translated from base 1. V lost 6 bases and J lost 0 bases; the stretch between them is 18 bases long. Via the germline V gene, CDR1 is MNHNS and CDR2 SASEGT. There are many counts of this clonotype. It lacks a known antigen. No much larger clone is present one base from it, and per-base qualities are unavailable. The time point label of this sample denotes: newly diagnosed GD, antithyroid drugs for less than 3 months. For both TCR sequencing and RNA sequencing, RNA was extracted from PBMCs in TRIzol. The diagnosis of Graves' disease followed American Thyroid Association guidelines. The patients came from an endocrinology department in Xi'an, China. Each patient gave 7 to 9.5 milliliters of peripheral blood, collected in an EDTA anticoagulant tube. Ficoll Paque Plus density gradient separation was used to isolate PBMCs, and no further T cell sorting was performed. An Agilent 2100 Bioanalyzer and agarose gel were used to assess RNA quality, and a NanoDrop 2000 was used to measure RNA concentration.

Receptor libraries were prepared by multiplex PCR. These reads were obtained on an Illumina HiSeq 4000. TCR beta libraries were built with iRepertoire HTBI primers and Arm-PCR amplification of CDR3 regions. Gel purification was performed on PCR products prior to sequencing. In the paper's pipeline: Gene usage analysis of CDR3 amino acid clonotypes relied on the 60 or so TRBV and around 13 TRBJ segments identified across samples. COPE and FqMerger were used to merge the filtered high-quality paired reads into contigs. BLAST was used to align contigs to IMGT TRBV, TRBD and TRBJ reference genes, with CDR3 defined following IMGT. Any clonotype with a frequency above 0.1% was counted as a highly expanded clone. Shannon entropy served as the measure of repertoire diversity, while the Gini coefficient captured V-J evenness. Clonotypes shared by more than one individual were considered public. Starting from the raw public reads, TCRdb applied fastp trimming at Q25, assembled clones with MiXCR and retained in-frame beta chains. Entries are consolidated by CDR3 protein sequence, retaining the most common genes and DNA. The V and J calls were not made by the authors but by TCRdb's processing. This sample gives approximately 360,000 distinct CDR3 sequences in total; around 11% of them show up just once. In total, the top ten clones hold approximately 17% of the sample.

In addition, the sample was reused for a study of T cells in Graves' hyperthyroidism and ophthalmopathy. As that second study puts it: Stable Graves' hyperthyroidism was defined as no progression to ophthalmopathy during 18 months of follow-up. Hyperthyroidism patients were newly diagnosed, with disease duration under 2 months, and aged 18 to 65 years. The study excluded patients with uncontrolled infections, other autoimmune diseases, pregnancy or lactation. Clinical symptoms, serum thyroxine and TRAb, thyroid ultrasound, and orbital computed tomography formed the basis for the diagnoses. A first-round RT-PCR of the TCR CDR3 used the HTBI primer set with the Qiagen OneStep RT-PCR kit. Most expanded thyroid clonotypes (frequency above 0.001) were also found in blood, which suggests that blood repertoires may mirror thyroid immune responses. A model built on a 13 V-J signature distinguished ophthalmopathy from stable hyperthyroidism, reaching about 88% sensitivity and around 82% specificity in cross-validation and 80%/75% in testing. In validation, the model predicted progression to ophthalmopathy with approximately 70% sensitivity and roughly 75% specificity, a median of about 6 months before onset. To identify TCR V-J signatures that set the groups apart, the researchers used a discovery cohort of 100 or so patients, made up of under 45 with Graves' ophthalmopathy and about 55 with stable Graves' hyperthyroidism. An independent validation cohort of around 19 hyperthyroidism patients and 17 patients who later progressed to ophthalmopathy tested prospective prediction of ophthalmopathy. For training and testing, the 100 or so patients in the discovery cohort were randomly divided in a 7:3 ratio. Thyroid tissue and blood T-cell repertoires from six or seven Graves' hyperthyroidism patients were also compared in the study. Following sampling, methimazole starting at 30 mg daily was given to hyperthyroidism patients, and high-dose intravenous methylprednisolone was given to ophthalmopathy patients. A second multiplex PCR round built the libraries, followed by size selection and purification. The libraries were sequenced on an Illumina HiSeq2000 using paired-end 100 bp reads. SOAPnuke was used to process the raw data, removing reads that contained adapters or uncalled bases, had a mean Phred below 15, or lacked an exact match to the constant primer or identifier. COPE v1.2.5 was used to merge the high-quality paired reads, and each unique nucleotide sequence was defined as a clonotype. MiTCR v1.1 was used to align clonotypes to the IMGT TRBV, TRBD and TRBJ reference segments. Only V-J combinations with frequency above 0.0001, covering approximately 99% of repertoires, were analysed. The TCS score was defined as F50 (clonal expansion) divided by E x V (chaos), with BLOSUM62-based TCRdist calculated between CDR3 peptides within each V-J. Welch's t-statistics and random forest reduced around 520 V-J features to roughly 13, which were used in a naive Bayes classifier (R e1071). No statistical method was used to set the sample size in advance, and investigators knew the group allocation. The paper reports TCR Vbeta CDR3 sequencing of some 140 peripheral blood samples: 43 ophthalmopathy, about 75 hyperthyroidism and around 17 progressor patients.

This clonotype was sampled from a woman aged 18-29 years with Graves disease. Donor details come from another sample of the same person, matched by shared clones. The sample in question was peripheral blood mononuclear cells (PBMCs), obtained at new diagnosis, from a patient treated with antithyroid drugs. Recombination linked TRBV6-1 to TRBJ1-3; a weak D assignment points to TRBD1 (5 bases agree). The CDR3 has the sequence CASSRQGRNFSGNTIYF. The DNA reads TGTGCCAGCAGCCGCCAGGGAAGAAACTTCTCTGGAAACACCATATATTTT.